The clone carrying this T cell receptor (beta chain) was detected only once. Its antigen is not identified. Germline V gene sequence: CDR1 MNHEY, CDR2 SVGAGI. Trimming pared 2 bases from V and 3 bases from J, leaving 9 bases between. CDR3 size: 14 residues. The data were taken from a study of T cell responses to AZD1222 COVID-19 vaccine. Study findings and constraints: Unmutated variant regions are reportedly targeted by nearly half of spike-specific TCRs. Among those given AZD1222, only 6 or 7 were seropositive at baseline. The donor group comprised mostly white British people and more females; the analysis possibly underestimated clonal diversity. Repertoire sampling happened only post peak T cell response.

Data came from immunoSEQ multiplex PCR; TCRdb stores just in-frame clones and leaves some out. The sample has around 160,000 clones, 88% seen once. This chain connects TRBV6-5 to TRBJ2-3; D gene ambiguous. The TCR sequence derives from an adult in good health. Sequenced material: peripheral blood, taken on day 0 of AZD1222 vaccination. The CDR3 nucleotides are TGTGCCAGCAGTTACCGCGGCCTGACAGATACGCAGTATTTT. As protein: CASSYRGLTDTQYF.